Below, 30 T cell receptor beta chains from the same sample are listed, as sequenced in a study of T cells in Graves' hyperthyroidism and ophthalmopathy. RNA transcripts served as the template for amplifying TCR beta CDR3 regions. A first-round RT-PCR of the TCR CDR3 used the HTBI primer set. Using its own MiXCR run on the multiplex PCR reads, TCRdb lists one record per CDR3 protein. The sample holds over 500,000 distinct CDR3 sequences; over 15% are singletons and the top ten take around 17%. Source material: blood. These TCRs come from a woman between 18 and 29 years old with Graves' ophthalmopathy.

Many counts were recorded for this clonotype. This sequence joins TRBV11-3 and TRBJ2-2, with D possibly matching TRBD2 (5 bases). Germline V gene sequence: CDR1 SGHNT, CDR2 YENEEA. V was pared by 5 bases and J by 2 bases, with 9 bases between. The CDR3 extends over 14 amino acids. The CDR3 nucleotides are TGTGCCAGCAGCGCCGGACTTAACACCGGGGAGCTGTTTTTT. Translating gives CASSAGLNTGELFF.

The chain combines TRBV18 with TRBJ1-5; 7 bases match TRBD1. V lost 3 bases and J lost 0; bases outside the gene matches: 8. The CDR3 runs to 17 residues. The germline V gene encodes CDR1 KGHSH and CDR2 LQKENI. The CDR3 sequence: CASSPSGTDYSNQPQHF. As DNA, the CDR3 is TGTGCCAGCTCACCTAGCGGGACAGATTATAGCAATCAGCCCCAGCATTTT.

In this sample, this clonotype turned up many times. V is TRBV6-1 and J is TRBJ2-5; 12 nucleotides line up with TRBD2. Per the germline V gene, CDR1 is MNHNS and CDR2 is SASEGT. After removal of 5 bases from V and 2 bases from J, the junction contained 6 bases not matched to a gene. The CDR3 covers 16 residues. The CDR3 here is CASSSGLAGPQETQYF. CDR3 nucleotides: TGTGCCAGCAGTTCCGGACTAGCGGGACCGCAAGAGACCCAGTACTTC.

This rearrangement joins TRBV7-2 to TRBJ1-5; 8 nucleotides agree with TRBD1. The CDR3 sequence is 16 residues long. Trimming cost V 2 bases and J 3 bases; bases outside gene matches: 6. From germline, CDR1 is SGHTA and CDR2 FQGNSA. The CDR3 coding sequence is TGTGCCAGCAGCTTACTCGGACAGGGTCCCAATCAGCCCCAGCATTTT. It is translated as CASSLLGQGPNQPQHF. Drawing the rest from reference TRBV7-2 and TRBJ1-5, the complete variable domain is GAGVSQSPSNKVTEKGKDVELRCDPISGHTALYWYRQSLGQGLEFLIYFQGNSAPDKSGLPSDRFSAERTGGSVSTLTIQRTQQEDSAVYLCASSLLGQGPNQPQHFGDGTRLSIL.

Turning to this clonotype: The junction departs from the called germline gene at one end, perhaps through a read error. The chain has TRBV7-7 and TRBJ2-2, with 8 bases identical to TRBD2. Per the germline V gene, CDR1 is SSHAT and CDR2 is FNYEAQ (reference sequence). The CDR3 length is 15 residues. DNA for the CDR3: TGTGCTAGCAGCCCTCGGACTAGCCAGACCGGGGAGCTGTTTTTT. Translation: CASSPRTSQTGELFF.

This clonotype was counted many times. The J gene is TRBJ2-1, the V gene TRBV12-3 or TRBV12-4; no clear D gene. The CDR3 sequence is 17 residues long. The V end lost 3 bases, the J end lost 5 bases, and 20 bases lay between the germline ends. CDR3 protein: CASSFSPVVSANNEQFF. Here the CDR3 DNA reads TGTGCCAGCAGTTTTTCCCCCGTGGTCAGCGCGAACAATGAGCAGTTCTTC.

This clonotype was detected ten times or more. The genes are TRBV20-1 and TRBJ1-2; D gene unclear. This CDR3 has 13 amino acids. The germline V gene has CDR1 DFQATT and CDR2 SNEGSKA (reference sequence). V was pared by 0 bases and J by 4 bases, with 9 bases between. CDR3 bases: TGCAGTGCTAGAGAGGGTTACGCCTATGGCTACACCTTC. Translated: CSAREGYAYGYTF.

This clonotype came up many times. The V call is TRBV12-3 or TRBV12-4, the J call TRBJ2-7; 9 nucleotides line up with TRBD2. The CDR3 loop spans 14 amino acids. The V segment lost 5 bases and the J segment 3 bases; nucleotides outside the gene matches: 5. The CDR3 DNA follows: TGTGCCAGCAGTCCTAGCGGGATCAACTACGAGCAGTACTTC. Translation: CASSPSGINYEQYF.

This clonotype occurred many times. V and J are TRBV5-1 and TRBJ1-2, with 7 bases that match TRBD1. Trimming cost V 3 bases and J 3 bases; bases outside gene matches: 5. CDR1 SGHRS and CDR2 YFSETQ come from the germline V gene. This CDR3 contains 14 residues. Written as DNA, the CDR3 is TGCGCCAGCAGCTCACAGGGGATGGACTATGGCTACACCTTC. Protein: CASSSQGMDYGYTF.

This clonotype turned up a few times. The chain recombines TRBV19 with TRBJ2-3, with a possible D match to TRBD2 (5 bases). Germline V gives CDR1 LNHDA, CDR2 SQIVND (reference sequence). This CDR3 spans 15 amino acids. Deletions cut 5 bases from V and 0 bases from J, with 12 bases between. CDR3 nucleotides: TGTGCCAGTAGTTGGAGCGGTCCTAGCACAGATACGCAGTATTTT. Amino acids: CASSWSGPSTDTQYF.

This clonotype has more than one count but fewer than ten. The V call is TRBV10-2, the J call TRBJ1-2; D is undetermined. The CDR3 consists of 13 residues. Germline V gene data show CDR1 as WSHSY and CDR2 as SAAADI. The V end was cut by 3 bases, the J end by 5 bases, with 10 bases between. As DNA, the CDR3 is TGCGCCAGCAGTGACAGACTCCAATATGGCTACACCTTC. Translation gives CASSDRLQYGYTF.

This clonotype was counted ten times or more. The chain combines TRBV12-3 or TRBV12-4 with TRBJ2-3; D is unclear. This CDR3 has 16 residues. V lost 1 base, J lost 0 bases, and 11 bases lay in between. CDR3 nucleotides: TGTGCCAGCAGTTTAGGACGGTTGCTTAGCACAGATACGCAGTATTTT. Translating it yields CASSLGRLLSTDTQYF.

This clonotype was detected many times. This chain connects TRBV3-2 to TRBJ2-3; the table assigns TRBD2, which was not confirmed against the DNA. TRBV3-2 is reported as a pseudogene. CDR3 length: 15 residues. The CDR3 nucleotides read TGTGCCAGCGGGGGACTAGCGCAGAGCACAGATACGCAGTATTTT. As protein: CASGGLAQSTDTQYF.

There are many counts of this clonotype. The chain links TRBV20-1 to TRBJ1-5, with D possibly matching TRBD1 (5 bases). Trimming shortened V by 4 bases and J by 3 bases, and 10 bases separated the two germline ends. This CDR3 contains 13 residues. The germline gives CDR1 DFQATT, CDR2 SNEGSKA (reference sequence). The CDR3 is CSAMGTVNQPQHF. The CDR3 nucleotides read TGCAGTGCTATGGGGACTGTCAATCAGCCCCAGCATTTT.

This clonotype was found many times. The CDR3 loop is CSARASPPHEQFF. The CDR3 DNA reads TGCAGTGCTAGAGCCTCCCCCCCTCATGAGCAGTTCTTC. This sequence joins TRBV20-1 and TRBJ2-1, with D uncertain. Germline CDR1 is DFQATT and CDR2 is SNEGSKA (reference sequence). Trimming stripped 1 base from V and 8 bases from J, with 12 bases between. This CDR3 spans 13 amino acids.

This clonotype was recorded many times. The chain has TRBV7-9 and TRBJ2-1; D remains ambiguous. Trimming left V 5 bases short and J 7 bases short, with 9 bases between. The CDR3 sequence is 12 residues long. Looked up from germline, CDR1 is SEHNR and CDR2 is FQNEAQ (reference sequence). In DNA form, the CDR3 reads TGTGCCAGCAGCCAGGAGAAAAATGAGCAGTTCTTC. The encoded protein is CASSQEKNEQFF.

The table lists this clonotype with a few counts. This may stem from a read error, because a much larger clone lies one nucleotide away. The chain couples TRBV6-9 to TRBJ2-5, with 8 nucleotides matching TRBD1. CDR1 is MNHGY, CDR2 SVAAGI, per germline. The CDR3 contains 15 residues. The V segment lost 4 bases and the J segment 4 bases; nucleotides outside the gene matches: 8. This CDR3 reads CASSFLEDRAETQYF. CDR3 coding DNA: TGTGCCAGCAGTTTTCTTGAGGACAGGGCAGAGACCCAGTACTTC.

V gene TRBV7-2 combines with J gene TRBJ1-1; D unclear. Deletions cut 2 bases from V and 0 bases from J, with 16 bases between. This CDR3 is 17 amino acids long. The germline V gene encodes CDR1 SGHTA and CDR2 FQGNSA. CDR3 amino acids: CASSLCWKFEMNTEAFF. Here the CDR3 DNA reads TGTGCCAGCAGCTTATGCTGGAAGTTTGAGATGAACACTGAAGCTTTCTTT.

The table lists this clonotype with many counts. The V and J genes are TRBV27 and TRBJ1-1; maybe TRBD1 (6 bases). The CDR3 consists of 14 residues. Between the trimmed V and J ends, which lost 6 bases and 2 bases, there was a span of 13 bases. Per germline, CDR1 MNHEY and CDR2 SMNVEV (reference sequence). The CDR3 sequence: CASRRGTPNTEAFF. CDR3 nucleotides: TGTGCCAGCAGGAGGGGGACCCCTAACACTGAAGCTTTCTTT.

The sample holds a few counts of this clonotype. The chain has TRBV4-1 and TRBJ2-7; no clear D. Trimming stripped 2 bases from V and 4 bases from J, with 9 bases between. CDR1 is MGHRA and CDR2 is YSYEKL in the germline V gene. CDR3 length equals 13 residues. The CDR3 nucleotides read TGCGCCAGCAGCCAATGGGAAACGTACGAGCAGTACTTC. This sequence encodes CASSQWETYEQYF.

This clonotype was recorded many times. The J gene is TRBJ2-7, the V gene TRBV27; no reliable D call. The germline V gene has CDR1 MNHEY and CDR2 SMNVEV (reference sequence). V shed 5 bases and J shed 3 bases, with 14 bases lying between them. CDR3 length: 14 residues. The CDR3 DNA reads TGTGCCAGCAGTCCTGACCGAGAATTCTACGAGCAGTACTTC. This translates into CASSPDREFYEQYF.

The count of this clonotype is one. A much larger clone differs from this one at a single base, so this may be a read error. This chain links TRBV20-1 with TRBJ2-7; TRBD2 agrees at 7 bases. The germline V gene has CDR1 DFQATT and CDR2 SNEGSKA (reference sequence). The CDR3 is made up of 15 amino acids. CDR3 protein: CGASGSDLPLFGQYF. CDR3 nucleotide sequence: TGCGGTGCTAGCGGCTCGGACCTCCCTCTCTTTGGGCAGTACTTC.

This clonotype was seen repeatedly, ten times or more. The rearrangement joins TRBV7-8 to TRBJ2-7, with D perhaps given as TRBD1 or TRBD2 (5 bases each). This CDR3 contains 13 residues. The V end lost 4 bases, the J end lost 0 bases, and 7 bases lay between the germline ends. Looked up from germline, CDR1 is SGHVS and CDR2 is FQNEAQ. The CDR3 bases are TGTGCCAGCAGCTCCGGGACCTCCTACGAGCAGTACTTC. Protein product: CASSSGTSYEQYF.

Ten or more counts support this clonotype. This sequence joins TRBV5-5 and TRBJ2-1; 10 bases line up with TRBD1. Trimming cost V 0 bases and J 3 bases; bases outside gene matches: 3. Germline lookup yields CDR1 SGHKS and CDR2 YYEKEE (reference sequence). This CDR3 comprises 16 residues. The CDR3 nucleotides read TGTGCCAGCAGCTTGGGAGGACAGGGGGTCTACAATGAGCAGTTCTTC. It encodes CASSLGGQGVYNEQFF. Together with reference TRBV5-5 and TRBJ2-1, the CDR3 gives the full variable domain: DAGVTQSPTHLIKTRGQQVTLRCSPISGHKSVSWYQQVLGQGPQFIFQYYEKEERGRGNFPDRFSARQFPNYSSELNVNALLLGDSALYLCASSLGGQGVYNEQFFGPGTRLTVL.

The chain has TRBV20-1 and TRBJ2-3; TRBD2 matches at 7 bases. Looked up from germline, CDR1 is DFQATT and CDR2 is SNEGSKA (reference sequence). The length of the CDR3 is 15 residues. The V segment lost 4 bases and the J segment 2 bases; nucleotides outside the gene matches: 9. The CDR3 bases are TGCAGTGCTATGGCGGGAGTGGGGCACACAGATACGCAGTATTTT. It encodes CSAMAGVGHTDTQYF.

A few counts support this clonotype. The J gene is TRBJ1-1, the V gene TRBV4-1; no clear D gene. Looked up from germline, CDR1 is MGHRA and CDR2 is YSYEKL. The CDR3 covers 14 residues. Trimming shortened V by 0 bases and J by 7 bases, and 12 bases separated the two germline ends. For the CDR3, the DNA is TGCGCCAGCAGCCAAGATGTGCGCGGGTTTGAAGCTTTCTTT. Encoded protein: CASSQDVRGFEAFF.

This clonotype showed up just a few times. CDR3 loop: CASSQIDRAYGYTF. CDR3 nucleotides: TGTGCCAGCAGCCAAATTGACAGGGCGTATGGCTACACCTTC. This sequence joins TRBV4-2 and TRBJ1-2, with 7 bases lining up with TRBD1. Losses at the gene ends were 2 bases for V and 5 bases for J; bases not matched to a gene: 5. In germline, CDR1 is LGHNA, CDR2 YNFKEQ. The CDR3 covers 14 residues.

This clonotype was counted ten times or more. The CDR3 reads CASNGDRVSGYTF. In DNA, the CDR3 is TGTGCCAGCAACGGGGACAGGGTTAGTGGCTACACCTTC. The chain links TRBV12-3 or TRBV12-4 to TRBJ1-2, with 9 bases lining up with TRBD1. There are 13 residues in the CDR3. The V gene end was trimmed by 7 bases and the J gene end by 7 bases; junction bases not matched to a gene: 7.

The V gene is TRBV5-6, the J gene TRBJ2-4, with D maybe TRBD1 (6 bases). Germline CDR1 and CDR2: SGHDT and YYEEEE. This CDR3 is 16 amino acids long. The ends were cut back, 5 bases at V and 0 bases at J, with 15 bases in the middle. DNA for the CDR3: TGTGCCAGCAGGCCTCAGGGGACGCTAGCCAAAAACATTCAGTACTTC. Protein sequence: CASRPQGTLAKNIQYF.

This clonotype was seen more than once but under ten times. In DNA form, the CDR3 reads TGTGCCAGCAGCCAAGCCCGGGACACAAGCTCTGGAAACACCATATATTTT. Translating it yields CASSQARDTSSGNTIYF. The chain combines TRBV3-1 with TRBJ1-3; D is perhaps TRBD1 (6 bases). Germline V gene data show CDR1 as LGHDT and CDR2 as YNNKEL (reference sequence). V was pared by 1 base and J by 0 bases, with 13 bases between. There are 17 residues in the CDR3.